This T cell receptor (beta chain) was obtained from a study of blood T cell repertoires in COVID-19. Study information: Material from acute and convalescent COVID-19 was sourced from the United States, Italy and Spain. The cDNA or gDNA used as material had been derived from T cells, B-cell-depleted T cells, or PBMCs.

Per the original methods: Amplified reference gene primers provided the basis for estimating nucleated cell counts. Assay: immunoSEQ multiplex PCR; the TCRdb copy retains only in-frame clones and omits some. V and J calls and clone size are those listed in that table; D and trimming were worked out from the DNA. The table lists roughly 90,000 clones, approximately 80% of them singletons. Germline CDR1 SGDLS, CDR2 YYNGEE. V dropped 3 bases and J dropped 7 bases, with 14 bases sitting between them. The CDR3 sequence is 15 residues long. The source material was peripheral blood. The clonotype comes from a woman aged 80 or over with active or convalescent COVID-19. The chain links TRBV9 to TRBJ1-6, with D possibly being TRBD1 (6 bases). In nucleotides, the CDR3 is TGTGCCAGCAGCGCCTGGGGGACAACAAATTCACCCCTCCACTTT. The encoded protein is CASSAWGTTNSPLHF.